The clone carrying this T cell receptor (beta chain) came up many times. This sample stems from a study of T-cell memory formation after mild COVID-19. Deletions cut 4 bases from V and 1 base from J, with 8 bases between. Germline V gene data show CDR1 as SQVTM and CDR2 as ANQGSEA. The CDR3 loop spans 12 amino acids. Each CDR3 protein gets one entry after TCRdb re-called the 5' RACE reads with MiXCR. This sample has about 27,000 distinct CDR3 sequences, with less than 8% found just once. The J gene is TRBJ2-7, the V gene TRBV29-1; D gene ambiguous. The TCR sequence derives from an adult woman who had mild COVID-19 (a few samples of this study predate the infection). Cell type and time point are not known. The sample was PBMCs or a T cell subset sorted from them (not recorded which). As DNA, the CDR3 is TGCAGCGTTGCTGACGGTTCCTACGAGCAGTACTTC. Translated, it gives CSVADGSYEQYF.